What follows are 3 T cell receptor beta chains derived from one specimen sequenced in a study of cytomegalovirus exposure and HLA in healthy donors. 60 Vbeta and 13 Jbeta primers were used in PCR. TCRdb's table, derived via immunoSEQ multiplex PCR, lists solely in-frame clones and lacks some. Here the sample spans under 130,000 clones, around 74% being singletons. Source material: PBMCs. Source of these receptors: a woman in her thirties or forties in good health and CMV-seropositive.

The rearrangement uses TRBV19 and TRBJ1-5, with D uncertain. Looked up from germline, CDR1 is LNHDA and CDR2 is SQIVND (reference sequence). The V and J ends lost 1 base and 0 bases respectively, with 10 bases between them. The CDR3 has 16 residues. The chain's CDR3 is CASSIVGYYSNQPQHF. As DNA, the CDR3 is TGTGCCAGTAGTATAGTTGGGTACTATAGCAATCAGCCCCAGCATTTT.

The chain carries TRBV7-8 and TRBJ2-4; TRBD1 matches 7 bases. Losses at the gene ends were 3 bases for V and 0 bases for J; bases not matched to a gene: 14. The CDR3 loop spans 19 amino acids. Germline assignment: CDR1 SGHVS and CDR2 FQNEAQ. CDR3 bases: TGTGCCAGCAGCTTGGTATTACAGGGGCTGGGCATAGCCAAAAACATTCAGTACTTC. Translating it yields CASSLVLQGLGIAKNIQYF.

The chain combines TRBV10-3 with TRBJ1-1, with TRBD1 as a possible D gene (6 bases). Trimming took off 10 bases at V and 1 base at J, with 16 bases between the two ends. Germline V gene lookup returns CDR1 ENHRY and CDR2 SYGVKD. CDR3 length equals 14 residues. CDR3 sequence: CATGPGTRNTEAFF. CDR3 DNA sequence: TGTGCCACCGGACCCGGGACAAGGAACACTGAAGCTTTCTTT.